This TCR beta chain was sequenced for a study of blood T cells in healthy people across ages. This clonotype was recorded a few times. A second roughly 7 to 12 cycle PCR used barcoded and J-beta primers. Each CDR3 protein gets one entry after TCRdb re-called the 5' RACE reads with MiXCR. Among fewer than 950,000 distinct CDR3 sequences listed, about 37% were seen once. Sequenced: blood. The receptor was isolated from a man aged 18 to 35 in good health.

The CDR3 sequence is CSARMGLREKLFF. DNA for the CDR3: TGCAGTGCTAGGATGGGGCTGAGAGAAAAACTGTTTTTT. The genes are TRBV20-1 and TRBJ1-4, with D perhaps TRBD1 (5 bases). V lost 3 bases and J lost 8, with 13 bases in between. Germline CDR1 is DFQATT and CDR2 is SNEGSKA (reference sequence). This CDR3 has 13 amino acids.